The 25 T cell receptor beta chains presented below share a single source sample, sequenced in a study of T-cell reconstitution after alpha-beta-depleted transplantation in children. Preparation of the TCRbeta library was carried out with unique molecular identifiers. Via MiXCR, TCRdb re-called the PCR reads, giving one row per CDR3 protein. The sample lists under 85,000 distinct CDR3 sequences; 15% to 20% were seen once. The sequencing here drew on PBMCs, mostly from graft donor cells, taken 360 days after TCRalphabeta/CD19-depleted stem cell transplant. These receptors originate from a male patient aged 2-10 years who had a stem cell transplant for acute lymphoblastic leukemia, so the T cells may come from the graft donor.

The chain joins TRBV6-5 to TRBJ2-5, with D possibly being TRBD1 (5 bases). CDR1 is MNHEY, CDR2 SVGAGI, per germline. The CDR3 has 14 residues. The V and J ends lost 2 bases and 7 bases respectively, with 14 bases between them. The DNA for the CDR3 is TGTGCCAGCAGTTACGGAGACAGTCGAGGGACCCAGTACTTC. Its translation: CASSYGDSRGTQYF.

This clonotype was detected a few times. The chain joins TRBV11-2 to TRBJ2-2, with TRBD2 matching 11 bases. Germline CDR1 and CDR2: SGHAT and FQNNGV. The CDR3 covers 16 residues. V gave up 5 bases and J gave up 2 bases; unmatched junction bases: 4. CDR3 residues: CASSARLAGNTGELFF. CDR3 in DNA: TGTGCCAGCAGCGCCAGACTAGCGGGAAACACCGGGGAGCTGTTTTTT.

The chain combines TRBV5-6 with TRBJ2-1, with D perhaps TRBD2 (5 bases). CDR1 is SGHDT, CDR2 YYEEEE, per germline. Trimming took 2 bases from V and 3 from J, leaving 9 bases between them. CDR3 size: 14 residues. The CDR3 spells CASSFGLSYNEQFF. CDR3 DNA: TGTGCCAGCAGCTTTGGACTCAGCTACAATGAGCAGTTCTTC.

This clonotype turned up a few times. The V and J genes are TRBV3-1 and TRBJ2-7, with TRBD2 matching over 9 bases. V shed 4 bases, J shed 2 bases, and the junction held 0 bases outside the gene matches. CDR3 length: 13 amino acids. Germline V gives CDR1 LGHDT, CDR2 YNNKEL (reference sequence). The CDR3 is CASSLAGAYEQYF. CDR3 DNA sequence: TGTGCCAGCAGCCTAGCGGGAGCCTACGAGCAGTACTTC.

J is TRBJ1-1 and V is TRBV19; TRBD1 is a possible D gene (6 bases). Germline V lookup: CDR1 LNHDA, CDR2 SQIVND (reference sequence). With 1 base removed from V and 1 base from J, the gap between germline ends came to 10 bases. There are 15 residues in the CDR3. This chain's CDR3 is CASSIVGASNTEAFF. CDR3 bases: TGTGCCAGTAGTATAGTGGGGGCGTCGAACACTGAAGCTTTCTTT. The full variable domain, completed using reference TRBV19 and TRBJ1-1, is DGGITQSPKYLFRKEGQNVTLSCEQNLNHDAMYWYRQDPGQGLRLIYYSQIVNDFQKGDIAEGYSVSREKKESFPLTVTSAQKNPTAFYLCASSIVGASNTEAFFGQGTRLTVV.

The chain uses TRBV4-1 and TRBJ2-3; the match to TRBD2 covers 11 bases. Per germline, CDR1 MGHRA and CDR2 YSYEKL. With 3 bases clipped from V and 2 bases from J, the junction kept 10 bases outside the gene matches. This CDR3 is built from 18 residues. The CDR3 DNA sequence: TGCGCCAGCAGCCAGACCGGGACTAGCGGACTGTACACAGATACGCAGTATTTT. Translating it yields CASSQTGTSGLYTDTQYF.

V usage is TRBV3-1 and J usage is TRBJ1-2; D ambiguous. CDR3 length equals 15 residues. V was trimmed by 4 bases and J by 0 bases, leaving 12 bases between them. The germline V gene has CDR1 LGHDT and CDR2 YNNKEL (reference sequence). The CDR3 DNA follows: TGTGCCAGCAGCCCCCGCCCGCTAGCTAACTATGGCTACACCTTC. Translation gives CASSPRPLANYGYTF.

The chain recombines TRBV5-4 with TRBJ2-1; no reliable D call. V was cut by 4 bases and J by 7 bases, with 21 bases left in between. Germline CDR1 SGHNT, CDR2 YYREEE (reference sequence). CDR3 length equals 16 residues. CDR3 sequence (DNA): TGTGCCAGCAGCCCCCAGCCGTCAAGCCTCGCGAATGAGCAGTTCTTC. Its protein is CASSPQPSSLANEQFF.

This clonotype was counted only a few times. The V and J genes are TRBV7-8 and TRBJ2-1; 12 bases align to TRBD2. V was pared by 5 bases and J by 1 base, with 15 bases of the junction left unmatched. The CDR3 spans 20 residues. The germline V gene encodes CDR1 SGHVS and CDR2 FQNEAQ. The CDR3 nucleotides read TGTGCCAGCAGCGACCGTCTAGCGGGAGGGCCGGGAAGGTCCTACAATGAGCAGTTCTTC. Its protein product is CASSDRLAGGPGRSYNEQFF.

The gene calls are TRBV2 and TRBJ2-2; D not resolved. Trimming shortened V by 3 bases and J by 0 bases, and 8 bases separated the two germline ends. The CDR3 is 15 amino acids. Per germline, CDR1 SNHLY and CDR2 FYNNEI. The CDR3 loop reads CASSDRTANTGELFF. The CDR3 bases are TGTGCCAGCAGTGACAGGACGGCGAACACCGGGGAGCTGTTTTTT. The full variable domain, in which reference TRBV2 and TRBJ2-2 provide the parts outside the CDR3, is EPEVTQTPSHQVTQMGQEVILRCVPISNHLYFYWYRQILGQKVEFLVSFYNNEISEKSEIFDDQFSVERPDGSNFTLKIRSTKLEDSAMYFCASSDRTANTGELFFGEGSRLTVL.

CDR3 protein: CSASESRNEQFF. CDR3 bases: TGCAGTGCTTCCGAAAGTAGGAATGAGCAGTTCTTC. This chain links TRBV20-1 with TRBJ2-1; no reliable D call. In germline, CDR1 is DFQATT, CDR2 SNEGSKA (reference sequence). CDR3 length equals 12 residues. Trimming took off 5 bases at V and 7 bases at J, with 12 bases between the two ends.

The CDR3 DNA is TGCGCCAGCAGCTTTGGGGGACAGGGGGCGATACGCCTTTTGGCAGATACGCAGTATTTT. Protein sequence: CASSFGGQGAIRLLADTQYF. The V and J genes are TRBV5-1 and TRBJ2-3, with 12 nucleotides matching TRBD1. The CDR3 sequence is 20 residues long. V lost 2 bases and J lost 4; bases outside the gene matches: 17. CDR1 and CDR2 from the germline V gene are SGHRS and YFSETQ.

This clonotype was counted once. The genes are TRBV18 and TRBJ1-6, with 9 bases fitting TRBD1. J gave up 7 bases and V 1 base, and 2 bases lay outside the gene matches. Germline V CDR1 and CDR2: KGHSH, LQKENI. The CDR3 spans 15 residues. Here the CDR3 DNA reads TGTGCCAGCTCACCACGGACAGGGGAGAATTCACCCCTCCACTTT. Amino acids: CASSPRTGENSPLHF.

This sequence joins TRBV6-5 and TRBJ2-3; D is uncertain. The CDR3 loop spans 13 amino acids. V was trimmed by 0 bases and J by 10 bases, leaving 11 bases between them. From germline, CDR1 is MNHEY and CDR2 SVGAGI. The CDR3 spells CASSYSNKVAQYF. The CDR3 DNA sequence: TGTGCCAGCAGTTACTCGAACAAGGTCGCGCAGTATTTT.

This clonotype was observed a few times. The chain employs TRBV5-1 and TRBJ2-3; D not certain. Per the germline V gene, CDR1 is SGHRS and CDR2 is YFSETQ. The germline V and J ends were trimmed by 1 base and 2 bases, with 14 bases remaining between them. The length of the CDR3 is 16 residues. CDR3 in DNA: TGCGCCAGCAGCTTGAGTGTGCTGACATTCACAGATACGCAGTATTTT. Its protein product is CASSLSVLTFTDTQYF.

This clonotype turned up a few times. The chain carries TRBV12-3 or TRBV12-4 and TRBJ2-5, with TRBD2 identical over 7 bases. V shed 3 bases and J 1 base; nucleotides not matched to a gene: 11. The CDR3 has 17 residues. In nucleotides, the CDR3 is TGTGCCAGCAGTTTCCCATTCCGAGGGGAGGGCCAAGAGACCCAGTACTTC. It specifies CASSFPFRGEGQETQYF.

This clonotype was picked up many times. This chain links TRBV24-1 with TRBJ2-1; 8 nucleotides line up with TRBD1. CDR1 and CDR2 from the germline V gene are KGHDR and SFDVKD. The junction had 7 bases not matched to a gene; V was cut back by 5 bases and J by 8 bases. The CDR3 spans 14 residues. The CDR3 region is CATSGSRGRDEQFF. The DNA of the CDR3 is TGTGCCACCAGTGGATCCAGGGGGCGGGATGAGCAGTTCTTC.

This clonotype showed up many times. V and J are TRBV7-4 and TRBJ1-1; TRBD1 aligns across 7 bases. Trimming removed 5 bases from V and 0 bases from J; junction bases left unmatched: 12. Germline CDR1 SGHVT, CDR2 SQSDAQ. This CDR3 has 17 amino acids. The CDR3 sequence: CASSPGTAHYMNTEAFF. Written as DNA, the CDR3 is TGTGCCAGCAGCCCTGGGACAGCCCACTATATGAACACTGAAGCTTTCTTT.

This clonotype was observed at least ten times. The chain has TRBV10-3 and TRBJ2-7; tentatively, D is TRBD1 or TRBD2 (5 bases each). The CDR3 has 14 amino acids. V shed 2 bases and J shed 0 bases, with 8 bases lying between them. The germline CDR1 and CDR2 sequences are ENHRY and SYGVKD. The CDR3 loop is CAISERDHSYEQYF. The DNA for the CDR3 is TGTGCCATCAGTGAGAGGGACCACTCCTACGAGCAGTACTTC.

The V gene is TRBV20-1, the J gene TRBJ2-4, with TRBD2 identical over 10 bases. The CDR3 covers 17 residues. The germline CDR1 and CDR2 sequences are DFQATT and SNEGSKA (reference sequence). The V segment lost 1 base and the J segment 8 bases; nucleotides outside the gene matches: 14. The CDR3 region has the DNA TGCAGTGCTAGAGTATTTAAGCGGGAGGGCCGGGGGGACATTCAGTACTTC. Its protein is CSARVFKREGRGDIQYF.

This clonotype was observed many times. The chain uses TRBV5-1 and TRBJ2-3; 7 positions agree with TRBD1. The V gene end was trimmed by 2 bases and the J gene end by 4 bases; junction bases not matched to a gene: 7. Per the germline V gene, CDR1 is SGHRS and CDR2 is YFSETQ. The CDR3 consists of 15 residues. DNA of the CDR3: TGCGCCAGCAGCTTCGGAAACAGGGGAGCAGATACGCAGTATTTT. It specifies CASSFGNRGADTQYF.

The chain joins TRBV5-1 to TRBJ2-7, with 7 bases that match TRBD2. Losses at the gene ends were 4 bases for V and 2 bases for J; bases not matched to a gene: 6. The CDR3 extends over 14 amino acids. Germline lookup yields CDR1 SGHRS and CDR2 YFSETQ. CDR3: CASSLWGGTYEQYF. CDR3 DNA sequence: TGCGCCAGCAGCCTCTGGGGAGGGACCTACGAGCAGTACTTC.

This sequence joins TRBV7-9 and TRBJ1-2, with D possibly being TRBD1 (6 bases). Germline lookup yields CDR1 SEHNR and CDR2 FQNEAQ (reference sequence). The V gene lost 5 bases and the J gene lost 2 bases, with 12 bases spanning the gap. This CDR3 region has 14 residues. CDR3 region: CASSLRTANYGYTF. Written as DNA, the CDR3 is TGTGCCAGCAGCCTGAGGACAGCAAACTATGGCTACACCTTC. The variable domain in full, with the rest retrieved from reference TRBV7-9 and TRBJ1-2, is DTGVSQNPRHKITKRGQNVTFRCDPISEHNRLYWYRQTLGQGPEFLTYFQNEAQLEKSRLLSDRFSAERPKGSFSTLEIQRTEQGDSAMYLCASSLRTANYGYTFGSGTRLTVV.

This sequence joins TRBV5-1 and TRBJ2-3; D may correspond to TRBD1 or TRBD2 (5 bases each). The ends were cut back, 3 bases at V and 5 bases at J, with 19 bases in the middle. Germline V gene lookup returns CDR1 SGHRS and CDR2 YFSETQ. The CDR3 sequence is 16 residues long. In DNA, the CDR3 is TGCGCCAGCAGCTCATACGGGACCAACGGCGGAGATACGCAGTATTTT. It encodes CASSSYGTNGGDTQYF.

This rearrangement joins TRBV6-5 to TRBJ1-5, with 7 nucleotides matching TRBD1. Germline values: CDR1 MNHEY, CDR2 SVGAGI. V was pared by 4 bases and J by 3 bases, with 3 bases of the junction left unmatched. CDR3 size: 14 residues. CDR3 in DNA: TGTGCCAGCAGTTCGGGACAGAACAATCAGCCCCAGCATTTT. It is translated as CASSSGQNNQPQHF.